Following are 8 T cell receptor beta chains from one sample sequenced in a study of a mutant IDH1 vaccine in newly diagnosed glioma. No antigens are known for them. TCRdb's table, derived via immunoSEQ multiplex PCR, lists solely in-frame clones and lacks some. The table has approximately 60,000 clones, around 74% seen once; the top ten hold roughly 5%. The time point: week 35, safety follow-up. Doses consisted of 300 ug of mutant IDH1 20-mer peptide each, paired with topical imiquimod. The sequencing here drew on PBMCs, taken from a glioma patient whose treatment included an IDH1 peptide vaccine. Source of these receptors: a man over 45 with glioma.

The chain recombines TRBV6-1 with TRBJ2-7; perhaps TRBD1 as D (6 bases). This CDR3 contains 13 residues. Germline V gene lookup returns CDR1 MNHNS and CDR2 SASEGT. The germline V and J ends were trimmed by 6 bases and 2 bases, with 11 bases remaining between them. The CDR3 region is CASRAGEAYEQYF. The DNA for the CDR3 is TGTGCCAGCAGAGCAGGGGAAGCCTACGAGCAGTACTTC.

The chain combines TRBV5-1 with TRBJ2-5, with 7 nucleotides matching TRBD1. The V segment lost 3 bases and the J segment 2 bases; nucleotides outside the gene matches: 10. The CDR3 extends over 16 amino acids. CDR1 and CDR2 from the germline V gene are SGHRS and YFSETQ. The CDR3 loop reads CASSSISTGRQETQYF. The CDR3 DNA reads TGCGCCAGCAGCTCGATCTCGACAGGGCGGCAAGAGACCCAGTACTTC. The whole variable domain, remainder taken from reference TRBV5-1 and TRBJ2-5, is KAGVTQTPRYLIKTRGQQVTLSCSPISGHRSVSWYQQTPGQGLQFLFEYFSETQRNKGNFPGRFSGRQFSNSRSEMNVSTLELGDSALYLCASSSISTGRQETQYFGPGTRLLVL.

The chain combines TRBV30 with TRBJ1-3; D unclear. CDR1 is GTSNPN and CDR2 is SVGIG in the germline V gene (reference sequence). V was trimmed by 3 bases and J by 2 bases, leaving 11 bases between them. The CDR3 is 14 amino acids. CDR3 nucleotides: TGTGCCTGGAGCGCCCCGGGGACTGGAAACACCATATATTTT. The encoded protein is CAWSAPGTGNTIYF.

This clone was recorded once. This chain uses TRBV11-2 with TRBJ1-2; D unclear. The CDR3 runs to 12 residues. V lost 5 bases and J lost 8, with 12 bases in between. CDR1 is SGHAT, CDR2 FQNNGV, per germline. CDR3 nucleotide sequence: TGTGCCAGCAGCCCGAACGGGAGAGGCTACACCTTC. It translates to CASSPNGRGYTF. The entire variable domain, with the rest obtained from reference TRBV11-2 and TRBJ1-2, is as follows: EAGVAQSPRYKIIEKRQSVAFWCNPISGHATLYWYQQILGQGPKLLIQFQNNGVVDDSQLPKDRFSAERLKGVDSTLKIQPAKLEDSAVYLCASSPNGRGYTFGSGTRLTVV.

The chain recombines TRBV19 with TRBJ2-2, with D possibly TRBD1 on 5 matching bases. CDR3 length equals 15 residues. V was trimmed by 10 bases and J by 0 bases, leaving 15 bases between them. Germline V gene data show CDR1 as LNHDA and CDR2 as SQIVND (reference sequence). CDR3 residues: CATQQQVANTGELFF. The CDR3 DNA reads TGTGCCACCCAACAACAGGTCGCGAACACCGGGGAGCTGTTTTTT. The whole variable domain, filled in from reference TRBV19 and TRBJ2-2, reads DGGITQSPKYLFRKEGQNVTLSCEQNLNHDAMYWYRQDPGQGLRLIYYSQIVNDFQKGDIAEGYSVSREKKESFPLTVTSAQKNPTAFYLCATQQQVANTGELFFGEGSRLTVL.

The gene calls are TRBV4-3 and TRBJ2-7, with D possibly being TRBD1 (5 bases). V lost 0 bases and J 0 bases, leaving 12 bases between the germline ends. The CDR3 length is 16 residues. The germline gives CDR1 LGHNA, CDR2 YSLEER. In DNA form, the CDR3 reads TGCGCCAGCAGCCAAGATTGGGGCTCCCGCTCCTACGAGCAGTACTTC. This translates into CASSQDWGSRSYEQYF.

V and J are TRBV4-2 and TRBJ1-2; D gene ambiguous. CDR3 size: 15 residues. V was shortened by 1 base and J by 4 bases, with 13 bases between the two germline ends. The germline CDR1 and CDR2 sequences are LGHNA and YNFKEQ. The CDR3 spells CASSQGLKELYGYTF. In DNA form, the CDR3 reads TGTGCCAGCAGCCAAGGGCTAAAAGAGCTCTATGGCTACACCTTC.

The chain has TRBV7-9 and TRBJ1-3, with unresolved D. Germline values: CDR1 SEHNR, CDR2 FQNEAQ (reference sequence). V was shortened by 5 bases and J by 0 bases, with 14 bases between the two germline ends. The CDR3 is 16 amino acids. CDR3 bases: TGTGCCAGCAGCCCCTTGGACCGACGCTCTGGAAACACCATATATTTT. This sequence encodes CASSPLDRRSGNTIYF.